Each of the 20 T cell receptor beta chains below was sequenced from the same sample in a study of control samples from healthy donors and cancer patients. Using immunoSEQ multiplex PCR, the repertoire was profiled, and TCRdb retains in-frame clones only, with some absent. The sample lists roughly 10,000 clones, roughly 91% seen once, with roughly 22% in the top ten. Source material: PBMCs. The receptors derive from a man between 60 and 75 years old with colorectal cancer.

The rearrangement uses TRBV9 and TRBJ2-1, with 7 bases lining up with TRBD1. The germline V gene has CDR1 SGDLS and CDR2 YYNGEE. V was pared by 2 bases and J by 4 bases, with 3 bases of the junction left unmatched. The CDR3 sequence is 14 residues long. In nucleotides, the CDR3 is TGTGCCAGCAGCGTGGGCAGGGGGTACAATGAGCAGTTCTTC. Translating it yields CASSVGRGYNEQFF.

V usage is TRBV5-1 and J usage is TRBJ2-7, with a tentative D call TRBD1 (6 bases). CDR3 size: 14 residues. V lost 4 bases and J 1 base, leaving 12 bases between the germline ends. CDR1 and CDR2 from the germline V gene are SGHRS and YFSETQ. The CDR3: CASSVFRGSYEQYF. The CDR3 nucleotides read TGCGCCAGCAGCGTGTTCAGGGGTTCCTACGAGCAGTACTTC.

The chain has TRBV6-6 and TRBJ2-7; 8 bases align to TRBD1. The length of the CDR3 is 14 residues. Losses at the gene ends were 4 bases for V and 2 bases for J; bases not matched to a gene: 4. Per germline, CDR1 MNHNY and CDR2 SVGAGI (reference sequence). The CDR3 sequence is CASSWSGGPYEQYF. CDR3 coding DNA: TGTGCCAGCAGTTGGTCAGGGGGCCCCTACGAGCAGTACTTC.

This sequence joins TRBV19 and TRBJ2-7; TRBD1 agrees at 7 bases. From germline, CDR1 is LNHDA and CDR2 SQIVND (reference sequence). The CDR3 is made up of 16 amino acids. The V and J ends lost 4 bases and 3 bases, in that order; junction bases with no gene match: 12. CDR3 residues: CASSNGQAGIGYEQYF. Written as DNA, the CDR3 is TGTGCCAGTAGTAACGGACAGGCTGGGATCGGCTACGAGCAGTACTTC.

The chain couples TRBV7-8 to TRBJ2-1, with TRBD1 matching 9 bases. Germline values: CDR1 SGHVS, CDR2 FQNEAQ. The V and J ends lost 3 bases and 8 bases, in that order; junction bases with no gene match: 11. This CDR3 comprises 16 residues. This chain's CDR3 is CASSFASTGGGDEQFF. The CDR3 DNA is TGTGCCAGCAGCTTTGCCTCGACAGGGGGTGGCGATGAGCAGTTCTTC.

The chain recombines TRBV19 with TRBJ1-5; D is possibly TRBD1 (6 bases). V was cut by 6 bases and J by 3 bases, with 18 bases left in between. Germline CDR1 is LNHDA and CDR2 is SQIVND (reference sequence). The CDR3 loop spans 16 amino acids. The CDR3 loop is CASSRGGLFDNQPQHF. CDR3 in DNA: TGTGCCAGTAGCCGGGGGGGCCTATTCGACAATCAGCCCCAGCATTTT.

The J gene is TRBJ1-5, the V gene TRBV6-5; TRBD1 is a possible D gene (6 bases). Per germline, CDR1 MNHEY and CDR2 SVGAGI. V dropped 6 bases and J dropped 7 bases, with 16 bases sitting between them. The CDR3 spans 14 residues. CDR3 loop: CASSADRTGQPQHF. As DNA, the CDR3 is TGTGCCAGCAGCGCTGACAGGACGGGACAGCCCCAGCATTTT.

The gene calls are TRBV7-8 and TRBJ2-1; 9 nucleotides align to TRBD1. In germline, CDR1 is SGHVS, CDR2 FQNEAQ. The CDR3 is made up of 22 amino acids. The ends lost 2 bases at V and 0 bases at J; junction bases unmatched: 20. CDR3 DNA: TGTGCCAGCAGCTTATCTATTGCGAGGTGGGGACAGGGTTTTAGCTCCTACAATGAGCAGTTCTTC. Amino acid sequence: CASSLSIARWGQGFSSYNEQFF.

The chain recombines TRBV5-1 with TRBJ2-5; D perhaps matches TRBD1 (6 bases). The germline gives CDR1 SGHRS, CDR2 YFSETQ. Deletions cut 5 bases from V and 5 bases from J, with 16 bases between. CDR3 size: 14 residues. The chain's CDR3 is CASSEGVSRETQYF. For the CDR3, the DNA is TGCGCCAGCAGTGAGGGGGTCTCTAGGGAGACCCAGTACTTC.

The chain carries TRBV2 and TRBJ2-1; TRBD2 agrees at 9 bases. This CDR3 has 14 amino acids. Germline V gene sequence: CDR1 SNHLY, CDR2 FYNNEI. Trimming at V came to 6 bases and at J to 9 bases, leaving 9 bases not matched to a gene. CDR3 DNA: TGTGCCAGCAGCCTGGCGGGGGGGCCTGTTGAGCAGTTCTTC. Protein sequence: CASSLAGGPVEQFF.

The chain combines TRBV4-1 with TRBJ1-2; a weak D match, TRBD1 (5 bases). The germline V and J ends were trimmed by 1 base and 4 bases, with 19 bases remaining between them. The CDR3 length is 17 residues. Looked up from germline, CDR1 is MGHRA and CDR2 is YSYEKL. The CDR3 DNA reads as TGCGCCAGCAGCCAAGCCCTCGCGGGGGTCCATCCCTATGGCTACACCTTC. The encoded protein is CASSQALAGVHPYGYTF.

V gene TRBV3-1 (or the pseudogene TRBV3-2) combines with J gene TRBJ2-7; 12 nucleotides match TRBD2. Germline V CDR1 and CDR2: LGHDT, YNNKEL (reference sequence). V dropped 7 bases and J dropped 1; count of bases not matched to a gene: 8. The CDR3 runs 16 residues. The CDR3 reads CASTLTSGGKSYEQYF. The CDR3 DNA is TGTGCCAGCACCTTGACTAGCGGGGGAAAATCCTACGAGCAGTACTTC.

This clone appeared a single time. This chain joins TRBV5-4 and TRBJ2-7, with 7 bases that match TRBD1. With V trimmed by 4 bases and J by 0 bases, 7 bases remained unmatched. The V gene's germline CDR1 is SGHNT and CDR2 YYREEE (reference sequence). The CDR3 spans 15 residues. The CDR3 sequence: CASSRQGFTSYEQYF. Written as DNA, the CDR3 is TGTGCCAGCAGCCGACAGGGATTCACCTCCTACGAGCAGTACTTC.

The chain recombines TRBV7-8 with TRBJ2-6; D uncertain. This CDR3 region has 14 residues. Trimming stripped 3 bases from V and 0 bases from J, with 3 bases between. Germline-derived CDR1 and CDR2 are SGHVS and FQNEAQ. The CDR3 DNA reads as TGTGCCAGCAGCTTGAACTCTGGGGCCAACGTCCTGACTTTC. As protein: CASSLNSGANVLTF. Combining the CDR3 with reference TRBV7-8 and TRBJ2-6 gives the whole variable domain GAGVSQSPRYKVAKRGQDVALRCDPISGHVSLFWYQQALGQGPEFLTYFQNEAQLDKSGLPSDRFFAERPEGSVSTLKIQRTQQEDSAVYLCASSLNSGANVLTFGAGSRLTVL.

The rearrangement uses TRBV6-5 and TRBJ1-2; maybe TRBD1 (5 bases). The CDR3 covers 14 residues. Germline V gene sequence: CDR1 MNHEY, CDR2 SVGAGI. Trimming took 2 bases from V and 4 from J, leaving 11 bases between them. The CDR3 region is CASSYVAGIYGYTF. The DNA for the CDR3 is TGTGCCAGCAGTTACGTGGCAGGGATCTATGGCTACACCTTC.

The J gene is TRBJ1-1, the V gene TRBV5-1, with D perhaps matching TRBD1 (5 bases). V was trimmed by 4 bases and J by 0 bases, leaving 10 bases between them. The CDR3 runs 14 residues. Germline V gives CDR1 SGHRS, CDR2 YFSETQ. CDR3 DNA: TGCGCCAGCAGCAGGGACGTTATGAACACTGAAGCTTTCTTT. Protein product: CASSRDVMNTEAFF.

The CDR3 sequence is CASSPVFVGAGTTLSGANVLTF. Written as DNA, the CDR3 is TGCGCCAGCAGCCCCGTGTTTGTTGGTGCGGGCACTACACTCTCTGGGGCCAACGTCCTGACTTTC. The chain combines TRBV5-1 with TRBJ2-6; D perhaps matches TRBD2 (5 bases). Looked up from germline, CDR1 is SGHRS and CDR2 is YFSETQ. The CDR3 sequence is 22 residues long. V gave up 4 bases and J gave up 0 bases, with 29 bases separating them. Based on the CDR3 plus reference TRBV5-1 and TRBJ2-6, the full variable domain is KAGVTQTPRYLIKTRGQQVTLSCSPISGHRSVSWYQQTPGQGLQFLFEYFSETQRNKGNFPGRFSGRQFSNSRSEMNVSTLELGDSALYLCASSPVFVGAGTTLSGANVLTFGAGSRLTVL.

The CDR3 here is CAWIGQGTNEKLFF. CDR3 DNA sequence: TGTGCCTGGATAGGACAGGGAACTAATGAAAAACTGTTTTTT. The chain links TRBV30 to TRBJ1-4, with 8 positions matching TRBD1. This CDR3 region has 14 residues. Germline values: CDR1 GTSNPN, CDR2 SVGIG (reference sequence). V shed 4 bases, J shed 1 base, and the junction held 2 bases outside the gene matches.

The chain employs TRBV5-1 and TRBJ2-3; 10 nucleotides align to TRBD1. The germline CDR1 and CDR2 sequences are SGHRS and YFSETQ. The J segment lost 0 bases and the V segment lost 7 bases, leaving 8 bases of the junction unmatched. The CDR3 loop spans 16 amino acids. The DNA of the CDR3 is TGCGCCAGCTCTAGACAGGGGGCTGAAAGCACAGATACGCAGTATTTT. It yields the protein CASSRQGAESTDTQYF.

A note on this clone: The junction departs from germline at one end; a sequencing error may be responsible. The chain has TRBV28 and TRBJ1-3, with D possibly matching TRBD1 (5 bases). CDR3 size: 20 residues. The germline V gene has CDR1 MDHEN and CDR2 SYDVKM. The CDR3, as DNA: TGTGCCAGCAGAGCAGTTTCGAGGAGAGTAAGGGGAATATCTGGAAACACCACATATTTT. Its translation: CASRAVSRRVRGISGNTTYF. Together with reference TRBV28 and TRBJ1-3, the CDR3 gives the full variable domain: DVKVTQSSRYLVKRTGEKVFLECVQDMDHENMFWYRQDPGLGLRLIYFSYDVKMKEKGDIPEGYSVSREKKERFSLILESASTNQTSMYLCASRAVSRRVRGISGNTTYFGEGSWLTVV.